This entry lists 30 T cell receptor beta chains sequenced from one sample in a study of shared clonotypes between healthy human individuals. Sequenced by immunoSEQ multiplex PCR; TCRdb stores in-frame clones only, minus some. The data hold roughly 1,500,000 clones, with approximately 98.5% observed a single time. Sequencing used naive CD4+ T cells sorted from blood. Subset here: CD45RA+ positively selected. These TCRs come from a man aged 25 to 45 in good health.

The rearrangement links TRBV18 to TRBJ2-7; TRBD1 matches 7 bases. The CDR3 runs 14 residues. Germline V CDR1 and CDR2: KGHSH, LQKENI. V gave up 4 bases and J gave up 5 bases; unmatched junction bases: 8. The CDR3 spells CASSHRQGTNEQYF. Here the CDR3 DNA reads TGTGCCAGCTCACACCGACAGGGAACCAACGAGCAGTACTTC. Together with reference TRBV18 and TRBJ2-7, the CDR3 gives the full variable domain: NAGVMQNPRHLVRRRGQEARLRCSPMKGHSHVYWYRQLPEEGLKFMVYLQKENIIDESGMPKERFSAEFPKEGPSILRIQQVVRGDSAAYFCASSHRQGTNEQYFGPGTRLTVT.

This clone was detected only once. This chain joins TRBV6-1 and TRBJ2-7; 7 nucleotides match TRBD2. CDR1 and CDR2 from the germline V gene are MNHNS and SASEGT. J gave up 9 bases and V 2 bases, and 13 bases lay outside the gene matches. The CDR3 covers 15 residues. The CDR3 is CASSEMSAGVERQYF. CDR3 DNA sequence: TGTGCCAGCAGTGAAATGAGTGCGGGGGTTGAACGGCAGTACTTC.

A note on this clone: This same CDR3 is encoded by further DNA sequences in the sample. The gene calls are TRBV7-3 and TRBJ2-2, with D tentatively TRBD1 or TRBD2 (5 bases each). V lost 1 base, J lost 0 bases, and 6 bases lay in between. There are 15 residues in the CDR3. In germline, CDR1 is SGHTA, CDR2 FQGTGA. The CDR3 loop is CASSLRGANTGELFF. CDR3 bases: TGTGCCAGCAGCTTAAGAGGGGCGAACACCGGGGAGCTGTTTTTT.

The chain uses TRBV11-2 and TRBJ2-2; tentatively, D is TRBD2 (5 bases). Germline V lookup: CDR1 SGHAT, CDR2 FQNNGV. There are 11 residues in the CDR3. Trimming stripped 7 bases from V and 9 bases from J, with 9 bases between. CDR3 in DNA: TGTGCCAGCACCCCCGGGAGGGAGCTGTTTTTT. Translated, it gives CASTPGRELFF. The variable domain in full, with the rest retrieved from reference TRBV11-2 and TRBJ2-2, is EAGVAQSPRYKIIEKRQSVAFWCNPISGHATLYWYQQILGQGPKLLIQFQNNGVVDDSQLPKDRFSAERLKGVDSTLKIQPAKLEDSAVYLCASTPGRELFFGEGSRLTVL.

The CDR3 bases are TGTGCCAGCCTACTTCAGGGATTCGGGGAGCTGTTTTTT. Translated, it gives CASLLQGFGELFF. The chain couples TRBV6-1 to TRBJ2-2; TRBD1 is a possible D gene (5 bases). Germline V gene sequence: CDR1 MNHNS, CDR2 SASEGT. The CDR3 has 13 residues. With 8 bases removed from V and 7 bases from J, the gap between germline ends came to 14 bases.

V and J are TRBV5-4 and TRBJ2-5; 7 bases are a match to TRBD2. V dropped 7 bases and J dropped 6; count of bases not matched to a gene: 12. CDR1 and CDR2 (germline): SGHNT, YYREEE (reference sequence). The CDR3 runs 14 residues. The CDR3 loop reads CASGRRESTQTQYF. The CDR3 DNA reads TGTGCCAGCGGAAGGCGGGAGAGTACGCAGACCCAGTACTTC.

The rearrangement links TRBV7-2 to TRBJ2-7; 10 bases are shared with TRBD1. The CDR3 runs 17 residues. J gave up 6 bases and V 1 base, and 12 bases lay outside the gene matches. Germline V gives CDR1 SGHTA, CDR2 FQGNSA. The CDR3 nucleotides read TGTGCCAGCAGCTTAGTTCCCCGGGACAGGGGAACTACCGAGCAGTACTTC. Amino acid sequence: CASSLVPRDRGTTEQYF.

This clone showed up just once. The rearrangement joins TRBV7-2 to TRBJ2-2, with TRBD1 as a possible D gene (6 bases). The V gene lost 5 bases and the J gene lost 4 bases, with 14 bases spanning the gap. CDR3 length: 15 amino acids. The germline gives CDR1 SGHTA, CDR2 FQGNSA. The CDR3 loop is CASSPRDIGTGELFF. DNA of the CDR3: TGTGCCAGCAGCCCACGGGACATCGGCACCGGGGAGCTGTTTTTT.

A note on this clone: The sample holds other DNA sequences that translate to the same CDR3. The chain uses TRBV28 and TRBJ1-5; no firm D call. The CDR3 runs to 12 residues. V was shortened by 4 bases and J by 4 bases, with 5 bases between the two germline ends. Germline V gene sequence: CDR1 MDHEN, CDR2 SYDVKM. CDR3 protein: CASSSLNQPQHF. CDR3 coding DNA: TGTGCCAGCAGTTCTCTGAATCAGCCCCAGCATTTT.

The genes are TRBV6-6 and TRBJ2-6; a weak D match, TRBD1 (6 bases). This CDR3 comprises 15 residues. Trimming stripped 5 bases from V and 2 bases from J, with 10 bases between. Per germline, CDR1 MNHNY and CDR2 SVGAGI (reference sequence). CDR3 nucleotide sequence: TGTGCCAGCAGTCTCGACAGGACTGGGGCCAACGTCCTGACTTTC. It translates to CASSLDRTGANVLTF.

This clone was picked up one time. CDR3 bases: TGTGCCAGCAGCCCCCTTGGTGTAGACAGGGGTGGCTACACCTTC. This sequence encodes CASSPLGVDRGGYTF. The chain links TRBV7-2 to TRBJ1-2; TRBD1 aligns across 8 bases. V dropped 5 bases and J dropped 7; count of bases not matched to a gene: 12. Germline assignment: CDR1 SGHTA and CDR2 FQGNSA. This CDR3 is built from 15 residues.

The chain employs TRBV18 and TRBJ2-5; weak D call: TRBD1 (6 bases). The V gene lost 0 bases and the J gene lost 4 bases, with 9 bases spanning the gap. This CDR3 has 14 amino acids. From germline, CDR1 is KGHSH and CDR2 LQKENI. The CDR3, as DNA: TGTGCCAGCTCACCACCGAGAGGGGGAGAGACCCAGTACTTC. It codes for CASSPPRGGETQYF.

The CDR3 DNA sequence: TGTGCCAGCAGCTTACGGCCAGACTACACCGGGGAGCTGTTTTTT. Translating it yields CASSLRPDYTGELFF. V and J are TRBV7-9 and TRBJ2-2; D call uncertain. Per germline, CDR1 SEHNR and CDR2 FQNEAQ (reference sequence). The CDR3 totals 15 residues. V lost 2 bases and J 3 bases, leaving 10 bases between the germline ends.

The chain joins TRBV5-1 to TRBJ2-3, with a weak D call TRBD1 (6 bases). The CDR3 loop spans 15 amino acids. The germline gives CDR1 SGHRS, CDR2 YFSETQ. V lost 4 bases and J lost 3, with 15 bases in between. CDR3 coding DNA: TGCGCCAGCAGCCTAGGGGGAGTGGTGACAGATACGCAGTATTTT. Residues: CASSLGGVVTDTQYF.

The chain recombines TRBV20-1 with TRBJ1-5; D gene unclear. The V gene's germline CDR1 is DFQATT and CDR2 SNEGSKA (reference sequence). V dropped 5 bases and J dropped 9 bases, with 8 bases sitting between them. This CDR3 region has 10 residues. The CDR3 protein is CSALPPPQHF. For the CDR3, the DNA is TGCAGTGCTCTACCTCCGCCCCAGCATTTT.

This clone was seen a single time. The chain combines TRBV6-1 with TRBJ1-4; TRBD1 might be the D (5 bases). CDR1 and CDR2 from the germline V gene are MNHNS and SASEGT. The length of the CDR3 is 13 residues. V dropped 7 bases and J dropped 4 bases, with 10 bases sitting between them. The CDR3 sequence is CASNRLGNEKLFF. In DNA, the CDR3 is TGTGCCAGCAACAGGTTGGGTAATGAAAAACTGTTTTTT.

The CDR3 DNA sequence: TGTGCCAGCAGCCTCGGGACCTTAAGCTCCTACGAGCAGTACTTC. Protein sequence: CASSLGTLSSYEQYF. The chain employs TRBV14 and TRBJ2-7, with D perhaps being TRBD1 or TRBD2 (5 bases each). Germline V gene lookup returns CDR1 SGHDN and CDR2 FVKESK. V was trimmed by 4 bases and J by 0 bases, leaving 13 bases between them. The CDR3 contains 15 residues.

The J gene is TRBJ1-2, the V gene TRBV7-2; the D is unclear. The CDR3 consists of 15 residues. The V and J ends lost 5 bases and 4 bases respectively, with 17 bases between them. Germline CDR1 and CDR2: SGHTA and FQGNSA. CDR3 amino acids: CASSLGSKGSYGYTF. CDR3 in DNA: TGTGCCAGCAGCCTAGGATCTAAAGGTTCCTATGGCTACACCTTC.

On this clone itself: Other nucleotide sequences in the sample specify the same CDR3. The chain links TRBV9 to TRBJ2-2; TRBD2 aligns across 8 bases. The junction had 1 base not matched to a gene; V was cut back by 1 base and J by 2 bases. This CDR3 has 15 residues. The germline CDR1 and CDR2 sequences are SGDLS and YYNGEE. The CDR3 loop reads CASSVTSGNTGELFF. The DNA for the CDR3 is TGTGCCAGCAGCGTAACTAGCGGTAACACCGGGGAGCTGTTTTTT.

The rearrangement links TRBV4-1 to TRBJ2-2; D ambiguous. Trimming cost V 3 bases and J 4 bases, with 6 bases left between them. The CDR3 is 13 residues long. The V gene's germline CDR1 is MGHRA and CDR2 YSYEKL. The CDR3 coding sequence is TGCGCCAGCAGCCAGACACTCACCGGGGAGCTGTTTTTT. This codes for CASSQTLTGELFF.

This sequence joins TRBV2 and TRBJ2-1; no clear D. V dropped 2 bases and J dropped 8 bases, with 19 bases sitting between them. CDR3 length equals 16 residues. Germline-derived CDR1 and CDR2 are SNHLY and FYNNEI. The CDR3 DNA is TGTGCCAGCAGTGAACAGGCGAGATACCTCGGCGATGAGCAGTTCTTC. Amino acids: CASSEQARYLGDEQFF.

The V and J genes are TRBV5-1 and TRBJ1-1; TRBD1 might be the D (6 bases). There are 15 residues in the CDR3. With 3 bases removed from V and 2 bases from J, the gap between germline ends came to 14 bases. CDR1 and CDR2 (germline): SGHRS, YFSETQ. CDR3 residues: CASSSRQATNTEAFF. The CDR3 DNA sequence: TGCGCCAGCAGCTCCCGACAGGCGACCAACACTGAAGCTTTCTTT.

The genes are TRBV5-1 and TRBJ2-7; 9 nucleotides agree with TRBD1. Germline V CDR1 and CDR2: SGHRS, YFSETQ. The ends lost 0 bases at V and 6 bases at J; junction bases unmatched: 7. The CDR3 extends over 15 amino acids. CDR3 sequence (DNA): TGCGCCAGCAGCTTGGAGGGGGGACAGGGTGGCGAGCAGTACTTC. Translating gives CASSLEGGQGGEQYF.

The chain combines TRBV7-9 with TRBJ1-1, with D unresolved. Per the germline V gene, CDR1 is SEHNR and CDR2 is FQNEAQ (reference sequence). The CDR3 consists of 13 residues. Trimming took 2 bases from V and 2 from J, leaving 6 bases between them. The CDR3 DNA is TGTGCCAGCAGCTTACGGATCAACACTGAAGCTTTCTTT. This gives the protein CASSLRINTEAFF.

The gene calls are TRBV7-6 and TRBJ2-1; 7 bases align to TRBD2. Unmatched junction bases numbered 12, after V lost 6 bases and J lost 10 bases. The germline V gene encodes CDR1 SGHVS and CDR2 FNYEAQ. This CDR3 has 14 amino acids. The CDR3 sequence is CASRKVAGVGEQFF. The CDR3, as DNA: TGTGCCAGCAGGAAGGTGGCGGGAGTAGGGGAGCAGTTCTTC.

The chain carries TRBV28 and TRBJ2-1; D is tentatively TRBD1 or TRBD2 (5 bases each). V lost 2 bases, J lost 5 bases, and 16 bases lay in between. The CDR3 runs 16 residues. Germline V gene data show CDR1 as MDHEN and CDR2 as SYDVKM. DNA for the CDR3: TGTGCCAGCAGTTTAGTCGGGGCCGGCCCCCACAATGAGCAGTTCTTC. It yields the protein CASSLVGAGPHNEQFF.

This rearrangement joins TRBV2 to TRBJ1-2; possibly TRBD1 for D (6 bases). In germline, CDR1 is SNHLY, CDR2 FYNNEI. The CDR3 is 13 residues long. Trimming cost V 5 bases and J 4 bases, with 11 bases left between them. This CDR3 is CASSRDNLYGYTF. The CDR3 DNA reads TGTGCCAGCAGTCGGGACAACCTCTATGGCTACACCTTC. Drawing the rest from reference TRBV2 and TRBJ1-2, the complete variable domain is EPEVTQTPSHQVTQMGQEVILRCVPISNHLYFYWYRQILGQKVEFLVSFYNNEISEKSEIFDDQFSVERPDGSNFTLKIRSTKLEDSAMYFCASSRDNLYGYTFGSGTRLTVV.

The chain combines TRBV29-1 with TRBJ2-3; D may be TRBD2 (6 bases). The ends were cut back, 6 bases at V and 4 bases at J, with 11 bases in the middle. The CDR3 totals 12 residues. Germline V lookup: CDR1 SQVTM, CDR2 ANQGSEA. CDR3 protein: CSVAPGADTQYF. The CDR3 DNA follows: TGCAGCGTAGCCCCGGGGGCAGATACGCAGTATTTT.

The rearrangement joins TRBV11-2 to TRBJ2-7, with TRBD2 matching over 7 bases. Losses at the gene ends were 7 bases for V and 0 bases for J; bases not matched to a gene: 9. The CDR3 is made up of 15 amino acids. Germline assignment: CDR1 SGHAT and CDR2 FQNNGV. CDR3 in DNA: TGTGCCAGCACCCAAACTAGCGCTCTCTCCTACGAGCAGTACTTC. It yields the protein CASTQTSALSYEQYF.

The V gene is TRBV29-1, the J gene TRBJ1-4; TRBD1 might be the D (6 bases). The V and J ends lost 8 bases and 5 bases respectively, with 15 bases between them. The CDR3 consists of 13 residues. Germline V CDR1 and CDR2: SQVTM, ANQGSEA. The CDR3 spells CSYTGYSNEKLFF. The CDR3 nucleotides read TGCAGCTATACAGGGTATTCGAATGAAAAACTGTTTTTT.